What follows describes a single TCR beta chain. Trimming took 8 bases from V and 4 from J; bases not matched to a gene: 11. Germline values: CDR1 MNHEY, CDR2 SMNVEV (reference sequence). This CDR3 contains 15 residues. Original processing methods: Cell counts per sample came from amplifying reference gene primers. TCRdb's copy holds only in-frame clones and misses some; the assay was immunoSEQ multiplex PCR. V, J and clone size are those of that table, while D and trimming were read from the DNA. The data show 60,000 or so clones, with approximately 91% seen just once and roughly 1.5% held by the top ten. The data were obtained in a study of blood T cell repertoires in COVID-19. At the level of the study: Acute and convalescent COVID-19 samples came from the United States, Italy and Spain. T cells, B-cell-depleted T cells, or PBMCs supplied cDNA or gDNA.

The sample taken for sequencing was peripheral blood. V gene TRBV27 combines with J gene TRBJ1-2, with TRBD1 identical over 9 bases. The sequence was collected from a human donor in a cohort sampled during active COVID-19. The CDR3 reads CASGRIGTGIYGYTF. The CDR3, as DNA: TGTGCCAGCGGGCGTATCGGGACAGGGATCTATGGCTACACCTTC.